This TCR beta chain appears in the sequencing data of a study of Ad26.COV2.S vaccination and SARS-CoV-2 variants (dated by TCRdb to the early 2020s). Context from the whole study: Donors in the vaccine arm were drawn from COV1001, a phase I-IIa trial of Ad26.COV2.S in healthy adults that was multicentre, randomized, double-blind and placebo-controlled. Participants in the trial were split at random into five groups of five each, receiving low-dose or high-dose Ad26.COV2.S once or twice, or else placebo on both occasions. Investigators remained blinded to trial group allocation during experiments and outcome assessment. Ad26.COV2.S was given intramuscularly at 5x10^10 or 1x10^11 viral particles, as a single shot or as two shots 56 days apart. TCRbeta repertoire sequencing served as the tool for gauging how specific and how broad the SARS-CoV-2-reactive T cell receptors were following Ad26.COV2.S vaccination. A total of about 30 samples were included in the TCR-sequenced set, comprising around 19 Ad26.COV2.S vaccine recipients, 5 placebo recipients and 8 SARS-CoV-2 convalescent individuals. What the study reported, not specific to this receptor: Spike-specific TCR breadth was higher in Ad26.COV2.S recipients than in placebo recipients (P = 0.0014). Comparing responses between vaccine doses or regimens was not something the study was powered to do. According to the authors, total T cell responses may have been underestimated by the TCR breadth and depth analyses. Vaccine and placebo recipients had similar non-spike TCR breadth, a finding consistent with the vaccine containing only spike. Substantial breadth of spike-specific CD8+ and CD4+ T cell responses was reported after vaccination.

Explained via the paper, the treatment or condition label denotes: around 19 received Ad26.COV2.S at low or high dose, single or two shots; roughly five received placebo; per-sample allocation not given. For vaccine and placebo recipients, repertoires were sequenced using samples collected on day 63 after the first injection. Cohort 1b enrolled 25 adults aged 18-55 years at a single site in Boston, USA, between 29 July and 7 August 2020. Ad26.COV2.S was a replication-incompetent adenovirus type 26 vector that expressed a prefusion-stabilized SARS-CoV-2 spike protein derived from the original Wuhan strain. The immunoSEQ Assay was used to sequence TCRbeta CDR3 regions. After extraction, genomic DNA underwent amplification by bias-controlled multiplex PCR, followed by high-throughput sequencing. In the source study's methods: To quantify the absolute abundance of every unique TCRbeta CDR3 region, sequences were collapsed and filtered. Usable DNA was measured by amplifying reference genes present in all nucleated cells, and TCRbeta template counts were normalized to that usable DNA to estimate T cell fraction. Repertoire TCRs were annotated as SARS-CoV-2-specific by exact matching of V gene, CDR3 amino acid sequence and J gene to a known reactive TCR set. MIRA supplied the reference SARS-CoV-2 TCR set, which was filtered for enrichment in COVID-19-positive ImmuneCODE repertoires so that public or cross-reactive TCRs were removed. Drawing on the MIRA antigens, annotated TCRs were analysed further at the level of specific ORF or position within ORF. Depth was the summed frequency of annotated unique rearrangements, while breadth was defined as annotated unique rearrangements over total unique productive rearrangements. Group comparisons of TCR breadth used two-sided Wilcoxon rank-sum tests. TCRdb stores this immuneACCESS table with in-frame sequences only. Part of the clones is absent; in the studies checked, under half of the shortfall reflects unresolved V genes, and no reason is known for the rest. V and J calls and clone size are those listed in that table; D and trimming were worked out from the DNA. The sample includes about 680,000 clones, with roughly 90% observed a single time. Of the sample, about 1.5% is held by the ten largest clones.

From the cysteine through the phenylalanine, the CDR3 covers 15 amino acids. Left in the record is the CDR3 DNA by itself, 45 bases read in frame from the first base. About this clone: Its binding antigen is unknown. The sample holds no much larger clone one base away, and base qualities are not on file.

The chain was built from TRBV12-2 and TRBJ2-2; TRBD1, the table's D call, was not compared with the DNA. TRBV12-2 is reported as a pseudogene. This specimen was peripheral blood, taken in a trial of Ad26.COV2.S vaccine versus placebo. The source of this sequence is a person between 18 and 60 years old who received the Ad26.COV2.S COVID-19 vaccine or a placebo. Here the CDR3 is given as CASRTGQGRTGELFF. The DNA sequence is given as TGTGCAAGTCGCACGGGACAGGGGCGCACCGGGGAGCTGTTTTTT.